The 23 T cell receptor beta chains presented below share a single source sample, sequenced in a study of T cell repertoires in cytomegalovirus infection. One entry per CDR3 protein, called by TCRdb with MiXCR from the reads. The sample includes around 740,000 distinct CDR3 sequences, less than 40% of them seen just once. Sequenced sample: PBMCs. These receptors came from a human donor in good health (CMV status not recorded). Some clones in this sample may be carry-over from other donors' samples.

The CDR3 coding sequence is TGTGCCAGCAGCTTAGCAAGACAGGGTGGCAATCAGCCCCAGCATTTT. This gives the protein CASSLARQGGNQPQHF. The chain recombines TRBV7-2 with TRBJ1-5, with 7 bases lining up with TRBD1. Germline-derived CDR1 and CDR2 are SGHTA and FQGNSA. V was pared by 0 bases and J by 2 bases, with 4 bases of the junction left unmatched. The CDR3 length is 16 residues. Supplemented by reference TRBV7-2 and TRBJ1-5, the full variable domain reads GAGVSQSPSNKVTEKGKDVELRCDPISGHTALYWYRQSLGQGLEFLIYFQGNSAPDKSGLPSDRFSAERTGGSVSTLTIQRTQQEDSAVYLCASSLARQGGNQPQHFGDGTRLSIL.

The rearrangement uses TRBV19 and TRBJ1-5; D is perhaps TRBD1 (6 bases). Germline CDR1 reads LNHDA; CDR2 reads SQIVND (reference sequence). V was cut by 9 bases and J by 6 bases, with 18 bases left in between. The CDR3 covers 14 residues. CDR3 sequence reads: CASVYGRGGQPQHF. CDR3 coding DNA: TGTGCCAGCGTTTATGGGAGGGGGGGTCAGCCCCAGCATTTT.

The rearrangement joins TRBV5-1 to TRBJ2-1; TRBD2 is a possible D gene (7 bases). V was cut by 0 bases and J by 8 bases, with 12 bases left in between. Germline V gene lookup returns CDR1 SGHRS and CDR2 YFSETQ. The CDR3 spans 14 residues. The CDR3: CASSLDGGLYEQFF. The CDR3 nucleotides are TGCGCCAGCAGCTTGGACGGGGGGCTGTATGAGCAGTTCTTC.

This clonotype was observed a handful of times. The genes are TRBV28 and TRBJ2-7, with TRBD2 matching over 9 bases. CDR1 and CDR2 (germline): MDHEN, SYDVKM. The CDR3 contains 17 residues. The J segment lost 3 bases and the V segment lost 3 bases, leaving 12 bases of the junction unmatched. The CDR3 sequence is CASSLSPGLALGYEQYF. The DNA of the CDR3 is TGTGCCAGCAGTTTGTCCCCGGGACTAGCATTGGGCTACGAGCAGTACTTC.

Regarding this clonotype: One end of the junction varies from germline; a read error may be responsible. The CDR3: CASSRGGGQASYEPYF. The CDR3 nucleotides read TGTGCCAGCAGCCGTGGAGGGGGACAGGCCTCCTACGAGCCGTACTTC. The chain carries TRBV7-6 and TRBJ2-7; 8 bases fit TRBD1. Germline CDR1 is SGHVS and CDR2 is FNYEAQ. This CDR3 has 16 residues.

The chain uses TRBV4-1 and TRBJ2-3; the D is unclear. The CDR3 has 14 amino acids. V was shortened by 2 bases and J by 6 bases, with 12 bases between the two germline ends. Germline loops: CDR1 MGHRA, CDR2 YSYEKL. The CDR3 nucleotides read TGCGCCAGCAGCCAATTCTATCAATCTGATACGCAGTATTTT. Amino acid sequence: CASSQFYQSDTQYF.

At least ten counts were recorded for this clonotype. The chain joins TRBV6-1 to TRBJ2-1; 11 bases line up with TRBD1. This CDR3 comprises 16 residues. The germline V gene encodes CDR1 MNHNS and CDR2 SASEGT. J was trimmed by 6 bases and V by 5 bases; bases with no gene match: 9. The CDR3 protein is CASSSQLGTGGNEQFF. CDR3 sequence (DNA): TGTGCCAGCAGTTCCCAGTTAGGGACAGGGGGCAATGAGCAGTTCTTC.

V gene TRBV5-1 combines with J gene TRBJ1-1; TRBD1 might be the D (5 bases). In germline, CDR1 is SGHRS, CDR2 YFSETQ. CDR3 length equals 14 residues. V was pared by 8 bases and J by 4 bases, with 18 bases between. The CDR3 is CASMVGRDGTEAFF. The CDR3 DNA reads as TGCGCCAGTATGGTGGGGCGGGATGGCACTGAAGCTTTCTTT.

This clonotype was detected only a few times. The genes are TRBV7-9 and TRBJ2-3; 11 bases agree with TRBD2. Germline CDR1 SEHNR, CDR2 FQNEAQ (reference sequence). There are 15 residues in the CDR3. J gave up 5 bases and V 3 bases, and 4 bases lay outside the gene matches. Here the CDR3 reads CASSLGLAVLDTQYF. CDR3 nucleotide sequence: TGTGCCAGCAGCTTGGGACTAGCGGTGCTAGATACGCAGTATTTT.

V usage is TRBV28 and J usage is TRBJ1-1, with D possibly TRBD1 on 5 matching bases. The CDR3 covers 13 residues. V was shortened by 2 bases and J by 5 bases, with 9 bases between the two germline ends. Per the germline V gene, CDR1 is MDHEN and CDR2 is SYDVKM. DNA of the CDR3: TGTGCCAGCAGTTTAGTAGAGGGGACTGAAGCTTTCTTT. Amino acid sequence: CASSLVEGTEAFF.

The chain has TRBV6-5 and TRBJ1-2; D is possibly TRBD1 (6 bases). Between the trimmed V and J ends, which lost 0 bases and 8 bases, there was a span of 10 bases. The CDR3 spans 13 residues. Germline-derived CDR1 and CDR2 are MNHEY and SVGAGI. The CDR3 region has the DNA TGTGCCAGCAGTTACTCAAGGGGGGGAGGCTACACCTTC. It is translated as CASSYSRGGGYTF.

The V and J genes are TRBV11-2 and TRBJ2-1; 16 bases are a match to TRBD2. V shed 5 bases and J 2 bases; nucleotides not matched to a gene: 9. The CDR3 is 19 amino acids. The V gene's germline CDR1 is SGHAT and CDR2 FQNNGV. The CDR3 nucleotides are TGTGCCAGCAGCCTTCGCGGGACTAGCGGGGGGGCCACCTACAATGAGCAGTTCTTC. Protein product: CASSLRGTSGGATYNEQFF.

The V and J genes are TRBV7-9 and TRBJ1-5, with 12 bases identical to TRBD1. The CDR3 runs to 14 residues. Per germline, CDR1 SEHNR and CDR2 FQNEAQ (reference sequence). After removal of 8 bases from V and 6 bases from J, the junction contained 5 bases not matched to a gene. The CDR3 reads CASQGTGGSQPQHF. CDR3 in DNA: TGTGCCAGCCAGGGGACAGGGGGCTCTCAGCCCCAGCATTTT.

This clonotype was found a few times. J is TRBJ1-1 and V is TRBV5-6; a possible D gene is TRBD1 (5 bases). Germline CDR1 reads SGHDT; CDR2 reads YYEEEE. Trimming shortened V by 2 bases and J by 4 bases, and 12 bases separated the two germline ends. The CDR3 spans 14 residues. The CDR3 DNA reads TGTGCCAGCAGCTTATCCTGGGGCAGCACTGAAGCTTTCTTT. It encodes CASSLSWGSTEAFF.

This clonotype turned up a few times. CDR3 sequence: CASSEDFWSSYNEQFF. In nucleotides, the CDR3 is TGTGCCAGCAGTGAAGACTTTTGGAGCTCCTACAATGAGCAGTTCTTC. The chain carries TRBV6-1 and TRBJ2-1; D remains unclear. Trimming shortened V by 1 base and J by 0 bases, and 10 bases separated the two germline ends. The CDR3 contains 16 residues. Germline V gene sequence: CDR1 MNHNS, CDR2 SASEGT.

This clonotype was picked up a small number of times. The rearrangement links TRBV19 to TRBJ1-5; 7 bases are a match to TRBD1. Germline V gene lookup returns CDR1 LNHDA and CDR2 SQIVND (reference sequence). J gave up 3 bases and V 3 bases, and 5 bases lay outside the gene matches. The CDR3 has 15 residues. The CDR3 protein is CASSMVGQVNQPQHF. The CDR3 DNA follows: TGTGCCAGTAGTATGGTTGGACAGGTCAATCAGCCCCAGCATTTT.

The DNA of the CDR3 is TGTGCCAGCAGCGATCTGTGGAACACTGAAGCTTTCTTT. Protein sequence: CASSDLWNTEAFF. This chain joins TRBV7-2 and TRBJ1-1; D is uncertain. Germline V gene data show CDR1 as SGHTA and CDR2 as FQGNSA. V lost 5 bases and J 1 base, leaving 8 bases between the germline ends. The CDR3 is 13 amino acids.

The rearrangement joins TRBV6-6 to TRBJ2-5; TRBD1 is a possible D gene (5 bases). The CDR3 covers 15 residues. The V gene's germline CDR1 is MNHNY and CDR2 SVGAGI (reference sequence). The ends were cut back, 3 bases at V and 5 bases at J, with 16 bases in the middle. The CDR3 nucleotides are TGTGCCAGCAGTTATGGGTGGGGCAGGGCCGAGACCCAGTACTTC. Its protein is CASSYGWGRAETQYF.

This chain joins TRBV6-2 or TRBV6-3 and TRBJ2-2; 8 bases agree with TRBD2. The CDR3 length is 16 residues. Trimming at V came to 6 bases and at J to 4 bases, leaving 10 bases not matched to a gene. Germline V gene lookup returns CDR1 MNHEY and CDR2 SVGEGT. CDR3 nucleotide sequence: TGTGCCAGCAGACCCTCCGGGGGGGGCTCCACCGGGGAGCTGTTTTTT. Translated: CASRPSGGGSTGELFF.

On this clonotype itself: Without the conserved terminal phenylalanine or tryptophan, this CDR3 likely stems from a read error. The chain uses TRBV7-2 and TRBJ1-2; D is possibly TRBD1 (6 bases). This CDR3 spans 16 amino acids. The germline V gene has CDR1 SGHTA and CDR2 FQGNSA. Trimming removed 3 bases at V and 4 bases at J, with 18 bases between. The CDR3 protein is CASSFPIRGGAYGYTL. The CDR3 DNA sequence: TGTGCCAGCAGCTTCCCGATTCGTGGGGGGGCCTATGGCTACACCTTA.

This clonotype was recorded a few times. The gene calls are TRBV19 and TRBJ2-1; the D gene is possibly TRBD2 (6 bases). Trimming left V 1 base short and J 9 bases short, with 16 bases between. Germline V lookup: CDR1 LNHDA, CDR2 SQIVND (reference sequence). CDR3 length: 15 amino acids. CDR3: CASSIGTISASEQFF. The DNA for the CDR3 is TGTGCCAGTAGTATAGGGACTATCTCGGCTAGTGAGCAGTTCTTC.

The rearrangement links TRBV20-1 to TRBJ1-1; 9 nucleotides agree with TRBD1. This CDR3 contains 14 residues. Germline V gene data show CDR1 as DFQATT and CDR2 as SNEGSKA (reference sequence). Germline trimming cut 0 bases from V and 11 bases from J; bases unmatched to any gene: 10. The CDR3 DNA follows: TGCAGTGCTAGAGACGACAGGGGGGCCGTTCTTGCTTTCTTT. This codes for CSARDDRGAVLAFF.

CDR3 amino acids: CASSLRGKELFF. In nucleotides, the CDR3 is TGTGCCAGCAGCTTAAGGGGGAAGGAGCTGTTTTTT. The chain carries TRBV7-3 and TRBJ2-2; the D call may be TRBD1 or TRBD2 (5 bases each). CDR3 length equals 12 residues. The V gene's germline CDR1 is SGHTA and CDR2 FQGTGA. Trimming took 1 base from V and 10 from J, leaving 7 bases between them.